The 4 T cell receptor beta chains presented below share a single source sample, sequenced in a study of blood T cell repertoires in COVID-19. TCRdb keeps only in-frame clones here, not all; method: immunoSEQ multiplex PCR. The sample lists over 150,000 clones, around nine tenths occurring once. Sequencing was carried out using peripheral blood. The receptors originated from a woman aged 80 or older with COVID-19, enrolled during active disease.

This rearrangement joins TRBV19 to TRBJ1-1, with 7 nucleotides matching TRBD1. The CDR3 extends over 15 amino acids. The V and J ends lost 1 base and 1 base, in that order; junction bases with no gene match: 3. Germline CDR1 is LNHDA and CDR2 is SQIVND (reference sequence). In DNA form, the CDR3 reads TGTGCCAGTAGTATAGGAGGGACAGCGAACACTGAAGCTTTCTTT. As protein: CASSIGGTANTEAFF.

This rearrangement joins TRBV29-1 to TRBJ2-7, with TRBD2 matching 9 bases. V lost 4 bases and J lost 6; bases outside the gene matches: 4. Germline values: CDR1 SQVTM, CDR2 ANQGSEA. This CDR3 is built from 12 residues. In DNA form, the CDR3 reads TGCAGCGTTGGAAGCGGGAGGCGCGAGCAGTACTTC. Its translation: CSVGSGRREQYF.

Of note for this clone: Germline and junction disagree at one end, which may indicate a read error. The chain uses TRBV7-7 and TRBJ1-5, with D perhaps matching TRBD1 (6 bases). The V gene's germline CDR1 is SSHAT and CDR2 FNYEAQ (reference sequence). The CDR3 runs to 13 residues. For the CDR3, the DNA is TGTGCTAGCAGTCCAGGGGTGCGGCAGCCCCAGCATTTT. Residues: CASSPGVRQPQHF.

The V and J genes are TRBV9 and TRBJ1-6; D gene uncertain. This CDR3 comprises 15 residues. The V end lost 3 bases, the J end lost 5 bases, and 12 bases lay between the germline ends. Germline-derived CDR1 and CDR2 are SGDLS and YYNGEE. The CDR3 region is CASSADTVHNSPLHF. Here the CDR3 DNA reads TGTGCCAGCAGCGCCGACACAGTACATAATTCACCCCTCCACTTT.